A selection of T cell receptor beta chains follows, all from one sample in a study of post-analysis software for immune sequencing data. TCRdb analysed the PCR reads with MiXCR anew, one entry per CDR3 protein. The data contain approximately 460,000 distinct CDR3 sequences, around 40% of them singletons. The sample consisted of blood. The source of these receptors is a girl between 5 and 17 years old with multiple sclerosis. The CDR3 runs from the conserved cysteine through the conserved F or W. Each record gives: CDR3 protein, CDR3 DNA, clone size, J gene, D gene, V gene. The D gene is left open where the match is weak. Only part of the rows carry a size: once, few, many, or a class if the clone is expanded.

cdr3_aa: CASSSAGRPYNEQFF; cdr3_nt: TGTGCCAGCAGCTCGGCAGGGAGACCTTACAATGAGCAGTTCTTC; clone_size: few; j_call: TRBJ2-1; d_call: .; v_call: TRBV7-9
cdr3_aa: CSVRRNTEAFF; cdr3_nt: TGCAGTGTCCGCAGGAACACTGAAGCTTTCTTT; clone_size: once; j_call: TRBJ1-1; d_call: .; v_call: TRBV20-1
cdr3_aa: CASSPRTRASEQYF; cdr3_nt: TGTGCCAGCTCACCCCGGACACGGGCGAGCGAGCAGTACTTC; clone_size: .; j_call: TRBJ2-7; d_call: .; v_call: TRBV18
cdr3_aa: CASSLSRLALAQYF; cdr3_nt: TGTGCCAGCAGCTTATCCAGACTAGCACTGGCGCAGTACTTC; clone_size: .; j_call: TRBJ2-5; d_call: TRBD2; v_call: TRBV7-2
cdr3_aa: CASSLPRLADSNTGELFF; cdr3_nt: TGTGCCAGCAGCTTACCACGACTAGCGGATTCGAACACCGGGGAGCTGTTTTTT; clone_size: .; j_call: TRBJ2-2; d_call: TRBD2; v_call: TRBV11-1
cdr3_aa: CASSIDPGATNEKLFF; cdr3_nt: TGCGCCAGCAGCATAGACCCTGGAGCAACTAATGAAAAACTGTTTTTT; clone_size: .; j_call: TRBJ1-4; d_call: .; v_call: TRBV5-1
cdr3_aa: CSVELAGRIDTQYF; cdr3_nt: TGCAGCGTTGAATTAGCGGGAAGGATAGATACGCAGTATTTT; clone_size: .; j_call: TRBJ2-3; d_call: TRBD2; v_call: TRBV29-1
cdr3_aa: CASCRLAAYNEQFF; cdr3_nt: TGTGCCAGCTGTAGACTAGCGGCCTACAATGAGCAGTTCTTC; clone_size: .; j_call: TRBJ2-1; d_call: TRBD2; v_call: TRBV2
cdr3_aa: CSARDMAGHSVYEQYF; cdr3_nt: TGCAGTGCTAGAGATATGGCGGGGCACTCGGTCTACGAGCAGTACTTC; clone_size: many; j_call: TRBJ2-7; d_call: .; v_call: TRBV20-1
cdr3_aa: CAWSLRYEQYF; cdr3_nt: TGTGCCTGGAGTCTTAGATACGAGCAGTACTTC; clone_size: .; j_call: TRBJ2-7; d_call: .; v_call: TRBV30
cdr3_aa: CASSLAVTGAYNEQFF; cdr3_nt: TGTGCCAGCAGCCTCGCGGTTACGGGGGCCTACAATGAGCAGTTCTTC; clone_size: few; j_call: TRBJ2-1; d_call: .; v_call: TRBV7-2
cdr3_aa: CASSIGRDSSSYNEQFF; cdr3_nt: TGTGCCAGTAGTATCGGCCGGGACAGTAGCTCCTACAATGAGCAGTTCTTC; clone_size: once; j_call: TRBJ2-1; d_call: TRBD1; v_call: TRBV19
cdr3_aa: CASSLGHASTGGAKNIQYF; cdr3_nt: TGTGCCAGCAGCTTAGGACACGCTAGCACCGGGGGGGCCAAAAACATTCAGTACTTC; clone_size: .; j_call: TRBJ2-4; d_call: TRBD2; v_call: TRBV11-2
cdr3_aa: CASSYAPSSYNEQFF; cdr3_nt: TGTGCCAGCAGTTACGCCCCCAGCTCCTACAATGAGCAGTTCTTC; clone_size: few; j_call: TRBJ2-1; d_call: .; v_call: TRBV6-2/TRBV6-3
cdr3_aa: CASSDLGIAGDEQFF; cdr3_nt: TGTGCCAGCAGTGACCTCGGGATAGCGGGAGATGAGCAGTTCTTC; clone_size: few; j_call: TRBJ2-1; d_call: TRBD2; v_call: TRBV6-4
cdr3_aa: CASSQGSGNTEAFF; cdr3_nt: TGTGCCAGCAGCCAAGGTAGCGGGAACACTGAAGCTTTCTTT; clone_size: .; j_call: TRBJ1-1; d_call: .; v_call: TRBV4-2
cdr3_aa: CASRLGAETQYF; cdr3_nt: TGCGCCAGCAGACTAGGGGCAGAGACCCAGTACTTC; clone_size: few; j_call: TRBJ2-5; d_call: .; v_call: TRBV5-1
cdr3_aa: CASSHTDGYTF; cdr3_nt: TGTGCCAGCAGTCACACAGATGGCTACACCTTC; clone_size: .; j_call: TRBJ1-2; d_call: .; v_call: TRBV28
cdr3_aa: CASSPPWDTAYEQYF; cdr3_nt: TGTGCCAGCAGCCCCCCGTGGGACACTGCTTACGAGCAGTACTTC; clone_size: .; j_call: TRBJ2-7; d_call: .; v_call: TRBV13
cdr3_aa: CASSYIRRNSNQPQHF; cdr3_nt: TGTGCCAGCAGTTATATCCGACGGAATAGCAATCAGCCCCAGCATTTT; clone_size: .; j_call: TRBJ1-5; d_call: .; v_call: TRBV6-2/TRBV6-3
cdr3_aa: CASSQDEGLAKNIQYF; cdr3_nt: TGTGCCAGCAGCCAAGATGAGGGATTAGCCAAAAACATTCAGTACTTC; clone_size: .; j_call: TRBJ2-4; d_call: .; v_call: TRBV3-1
cdr3_aa: CSARVRSGSSYNEQFF; cdr3_nt: TGCAGTGCTAGAGTTAGGAGCGGGAGCTCCTACAATGAGCAGTTCTTC; clone_size: .; j_call: TRBJ2-1; d_call: TRBD2; v_call: TRBV20-1
cdr3_aa: CASSGSDTQYF; cdr3_nt: TGTGCCAGCAGCGGCAGCGATACGCAGTATTTT; clone_size: few; j_call: TRBJ2-3; d_call: .; v_call: TRBV21-1
cdr3_aa: CSVGPRVSGANVLTF; cdr3_nt: TGCAGCGTTGGACCAAGGGTCTCTGGGGCCAACGTCCTGACTTTC; clone_size: few; j_call: TRBJ2-6; d_call: .; v_call: TRBV29-1
cdr3_aa: CSADSREGADSNQPQHF; cdr3_nt: TGCAGTGCTGATAGTAGGGAGGGGGCGGATAGCAATCAGCCCCAGCATTTT; clone_size: .; j_call: TRBJ1-5; d_call: TRBD1; v_call: TRBV20-1
cdr3_aa: CASSQSTYNEQFF; cdr3_nt: TGTGCCAGCAGCCAAAGCACCTACAATGAGCAGTTCTTC; clone_size: few; j_call: TRBJ2-1; d_call: .; v_call: TRBV6-5
cdr3_aa: CASSSGPSSGNTIYF; cdr3_nt: TGTGCCAGCAGCTCGGGACCGAGCTCTGGAAACACCATATATTTT; clone_size: .; j_call: TRBJ1-3; d_call: .; v_call: TRBV7-9
cdr3_aa: CASTFGHDEQYF; cdr3_nt: TGCGCCAGCACCTTCGGACATGACGAGCAGTACTTC; clone_size: few; j_call: TRBJ2-7; d_call: .; v_call: TRBV5-1
cdr3_aa: CASSRGAQSYEQYF; cdr3_nt: TGTGCCAGCTCACGGGGGGCTCAATCCTACGAGCAGTACTTC; clone_size: .; j_call: TRBJ2-7; d_call: .; v_call: TRBV18
cdr3_aa: CASSSGLAGVTEQFF; cdr3_nt: TGTGCCAGCTCATCCGGACTAGCGGGAGTCACTGAGCAGTTCTTC; clone_size: .; j_call: TRBJ2-1; d_call: TRBD2; v_call: TRBV18
cdr3_aa: CASSQDPGLAGAETKYF; cdr3_nt: TGCGCCAGCAGCCAAGATCCGGGACTAGCGGGAGCGGAGACCAAGTACTTC; clone_size: .; j_call: TRBJ2-7; d_call: TRBD2; v_call: TRBV4-1